This is a list of T cell receptor beta chains from one sample in a study of shared clonotypes between healthy human individuals. Clones were read by immunoSEQ multiplex PCR, and TCRdb kept only the in-frame ones, dropping some. In the table there are over a million clones, 70% to 80% of which are singletons. The sequenced material came from memory CD4+ T cells sorted from blood. The receptors were sampled from a man younger than 35 in good health. Each CDR3 is given with its conserved first and last residue. The D gene is left open where the match is weak. Clone sizes are given selectively: once, few, many, or a class where the clone is expanded.

CDR3aa: CAISDPREEGYTDTQYF
CDR3nt: TGTGCCATCAGTGACCCCCGGGAGGAGGGGTACACAGATACGCAGTATTTT
abundance: -
d_gene: TRBD2
len: 17
v_gene: TRBV10-3
j_gene: TRBJ2-3

CDR3aa: CSVLVGANVLTF
CDR3nt: TGCAGCGTCCTGGTTGGGGCCAACGTCCTGACTTTC
abundance: -
d_gene: -
len: 12
v_gene: TRBV29-1
j_gene: TRBJ2-6

CDR3aa: CASGQGNEQYF
CDR3nt: TGTGCCAGCGGGCAGGGAAACGAGCAGTACTTC
abundance: -
d_gene: -
len: 11
v_gene: TRBV25-1
j_gene: TRBJ2-7

CDR3aa: CASSNRVFTEAFF
CDR3nt: TGTGCCAGCAGTAACAGGGTGTTTACTGAAGCTTTCTTT
abundance: -
d_gene: -
len: 13
v_gene: TRBV28
j_gene: TRBJ1-1

CDR3aa: CASSLSGGDVYGYTF
CDR3nt: TGTGCCAGCAGCCTAAGCGGAGGTGACGTCTATGGCTACACCTTC
abundance: few
d_gene: -
len: 15
v_gene: TRBV7-9
j_gene: TRBJ1-2

CDR3aa: CASSFGQGSEQYF
CDR3nt: TGCGCCAGCAGTTTCGGACAGGGGAGCGAGCAGTACTTC
abundance: -
d_gene: TRBD1
len: 13
v_gene: TRBV10-1
j_gene: TRBJ2-7

CDR3aa: CASSGYDGKGANTGELFF
CDR3nt: TGTGCCAGCAGTGGCTACGACGGAAAAGGCGCGAACACCGGGGAGCTGTTTTTT
abundance: -
d_gene: -
len: 18
v_gene: TRBV25-1
j_gene: TRBJ2-2

CDR3aa: CASSSPTGTGGSPLHF
CDR3nt: TGTGCCAGCAGCTCCCCGACCGGGACAGGGGGTTCACCCCTCCACTTT
abundance: -
d_gene: TRBD1
len: 16
v_gene: TRBV5-6
j_gene: TRBJ1-6

CDR3aa: CASKGTVRGNDGYTF
CDR3nt: TGTGCCAGCAAGGGGACCGTGAGGGGAAATGATGGCTACACCTTC
abundance: -
d_gene: -
len: 15
v_gene: TRBV27
j_gene: TRBJ1-2

CDR3aa: CASSSTGQQNTEAFF
CDR3nt: TGTGCCAGCAGCTCCACAGGGCAACAGAACACTGAAGCTTTCTTT
abundance: -
d_gene: -
len: 15
v_gene: TRBV11-2
j_gene: TRBJ1-1

CDR3aa: CASSRSIGTGELFF
CDR3nt: TGTGCCAGCAGCCGGTCAATAGGAACCGGGGAGCTGTTTTTT
abundance: -
d_gene: -
len: 14
v_gene: TRBV5-4
j_gene: TRBJ2-2

CDR3aa: CASSLVGAQGETQYF
CDR3nt: TGCGCCAGCAGCTTGGTCGGTGCCCAGGGGGAGACCCAGTACTTC
abundance: -
d_gene: -
len: 15
v_gene: TRBV5-1
j_gene: TRBJ2-5

CDR3aa: CASSSTTGDVSPLHF
CDR3nt: TGTGCCAGCAGTAGCACGACAGGGGATGTGTCACCCCTCCACTTT
abundance: -
d_gene: TRBD1
len: 15
v_gene: TRBV6-6
j_gene: TRBJ1-6

CDR3aa: CASSPGNQPQHF
CDR3nt: TGTGCCAGCTCACCGGGGAATCAGCCCCAGCATTTT
abundance: -
d_gene: -
len: 12
v_gene: TRBV18
j_gene: TRBJ1-5

CDR3aa: CASSENEVGNTIYF
CDR3nt: TGTGCCAGCAGTGAAAACGAAGTGGGAAACACCATATATTTT
abundance: -
d_gene: -
len: 14
v_gene: TRBV2
j_gene: TRBJ1-3

CDR3aa: CAPGGLTDTQYF
CDR3nt: TGTGCCCCGGGAGGGCTCACAGATACGCAGTATTTT
abundance: -
d_gene: TRBD2
len: 12
v_gene: TRBV7-9
j_gene: TRBJ2-3

CDR3aa: CASSLGTGAPYEQYF
CDR3nt: TGTGCCAGCAGCTTAGGGACAGGAGCACCCTACGAGCAGTACTTC
abundance: few
d_gene: TRBD1
len: 15
v_gene: TRBV5-6
j_gene: TRBJ2-7

CDR3aa: CASSERPSNSSPLHF
CDR3nt: TGTGCCAGCAGTGAAAGGCCCTCTAACAGTTCACCCCTCCACTTT
abundance: -
d_gene: -
len: 15
v_gene: TRBV6-1
j_gene: TRBJ1-6

CDR3aa: CASSLQGVKTGELFF
CDR3nt: TGCGCCAGCAGCCTACAGGGGGTTAAAACCGGGGAGCTGTTTTTT
abundance: -
d_gene: TRBD1
len: 15
v_gene: TRBV4-1
j_gene: TRBJ2-2

CDR3aa: CASSLSSGSSNTQYF
CDR3nt: TGTGCTAGCAGCTTGTCTAGCGGGAGCTCGAATACGCAGTATTTT
abundance: -
d_gene: TRBD2
len: 15
v_gene: TRBV7-7
j_gene: TRBJ2-3

CDR3aa: CASSRTGFEGETQYF
CDR3nt: TGTGCCAGCAGCAGGACAGGGTTTGAGGGGGAGACCCAGTACTTC
abundance: once
d_gene: TRBD1
len: 15
v_gene: TRBV5-6
j_gene: TRBJ2-5

CDR3aa: CASSNSGRAVRQFF
CDR3nt: TGCGCCAGCAGTAATAGCGGGAGGGCCGTTCGGCAGTTCTTC
abundance: -
d_gene: TRBD2
len: 14
v_gene: TRBV10-1
j_gene: TRBJ2-1

CDR3aa: CASSEATAGNQPQHF
CDR3nt: TGTGCCAGCAGTGAAGCGACGGCAGGCAATCAGCCCCAGCATTTT
abundance: -
d_gene: -
len: 15
v_gene: TRBV6-1
j_gene: TRBJ1-5

CDR3aa: CASREGRTTGEQYF
CDR3nt: TGTGCCAGTAGAGAGGGCCGCACTACGGGCGAGCAGTACTTC
abundance: -
d_gene: -
len: 14
v_gene: TRBV19
j_gene: TRBJ2-7

CDR3aa: CASSERHFGGTEAFF
CDR3nt: TGTGCCAGCAGTGAGAGACATTTTGGGGGCACTGAAGCTTTCTTT
abundance: -
d_gene: -
len: 15
v_gene: TRBV6-1
j_gene: TRBJ1-1

CDR3aa: CASSLALREQYF
CDR3nt: TGTGCCAGCAGCTTAGCTCTGAGGGAGCAGTACTTC
abundance: -
d_gene: -
len: 12
v_gene: TRBV7-6
j_gene: TRBJ2-7

CDR3aa: CASSFADTGELFF
CDR3nt: TGCGCCAGCAGCTTTGCAGATACCGGGGAGCTGTTTTTT
abundance: -
d_gene: -
len: 13
v_gene: TRBV5-1
j_gene: TRBJ2-2

CDR3aa: CASSPWGQGSYEKLFF
CDR3nt: TGTGCCAGCAGCCCTTGGGGCCAGGGGTCCTATGAAAAACTGTTTTTT
abundance: once
d_gene: -
len: 16
v_gene: TRBV14
j_gene: TRBJ1-4

CDR3aa: CASSPYGSARGYTF
CDR3nt: TGTGCCAGCAGTCCGTACGGGTCGGCGCGGGGCTACACCTTC
abundance: -
d_gene: -
len: 14
v_gene: TRBV27
j_gene: TRBJ1-2

CDR3aa: CASSVRPGQETQYF
CDR3nt: TGTGCCAGCAGCGTGAGGCCTGGGCAAGAGACCCAGTACTTC
abundance: -
d_gene: -
len: 14
v_gene: TRBV9
j_gene: TRBJ2-5

CDR3aa: CASSKERGSTDTQYF
CDR3nt: TGTGCCAGTAGTAAGGAGCGGGGTAGCACAGATACGCAGTATTTT
abundance: -
d_gene: TRBD2
len: 15
v_gene: TRBV19
j_gene: TRBJ2-3

CDR3aa: CASRASGNTIYF
CDR3nt: TGTGCCAGCCGGGCCTCTGGAAACACCATATATTTT
abundance: -
d_gene: -
len: 12
v_gene: TRBV14
j_gene: TRBJ1-3

CDR3aa: CASSTTGTSGRTREQYF
CDR3nt: TGTGCCAGCAGTACAACCGGGACTAGCGGGAGGACTAGGGAGCAGTACTTC
abundance: -
d_gene: TRBD2
len: 17
v_gene: TRBV27
j_gene: TRBJ2-7

CDR3aa: CASSNQGRGITEAFF
CDR3nt: TGCGCCAGCAGCAACCAAGGCAGGGGGATTACTGAAGCTTTCTTT
abundance: -
d_gene: TRBD1
len: 15
v_gene: TRBV5-1
j_gene: TRBJ1-1

CDR3aa: CASCFGTSGANNEQFF
CDR3nt: TGTGCCAGCTGCTTCGGGACTAGCGGGGCCAACAATGAGCAGTTCTTC
abundance: -
d_gene: TRBD2
len: 16
v_gene: TRBV11-2
j_gene: TRBJ2-1

CDR3aa: CASSEARVGETQYF
CDR3nt: TGTGCCAGCAGTGAAGCCCGGGTGGGGGAGACCCAGTACTTC
abundance: -
d_gene: -
len: 14
v_gene: TRBV2
j_gene: TRBJ2-5

CDR3aa: CASSSRQAYTEAFF
CDR3nt: TGTGCCAGCAGCTCACGACAGGCGTACACTGAAGCTTTCTTT
abundance: -
d_gene: -
len: 14
v_gene: TRBV5-6
j_gene: TRBJ1-1

CDR3aa: CASLGGALVTEAFF
CDR3nt: TGTGCCAGCCTCGGGGGGGCGCTGGTAACTGAAGCTTTCTTT
abundance: -
d_gene: -
len: 14
v_gene: TRBV6-6
j_gene: TRBJ1-1

CDR3aa: CASRTAGAEQFF
CDR3nt: TGTGCCAGCAGAACGGCGGGGGCTGAGCAGTTCTTC
abundance: -
d_gene: -
len: 12
v_gene: TRBV6-6
j_gene: TRBJ2-1

CDR3aa: CASVRGDTNNSPLHF
CDR3nt: TGTGCCAGCGTACGGGGGGACACCAATAATTCACCCCTCCACTTT
abundance: -
d_gene: -
len: 15
v_gene: TRBV7-2
j_gene: TRBJ1-6

CDR3aa: CASSWSGGGQETQYF
CDR3nt: TGTGCCAGCAGCTGGTCAGGGGGCGGTCAAGAGACCCAGTACTTC
abundance: once
d_gene: TRBD1
len: 15
v_gene: TRBV5-6
j_gene: TRBJ2-5

CDR3aa: CASSPRGATGELFF
CDR3nt: TGTGCCAGCAGTCCCAGAGGGGCCACCGGGGAGCTGTTTTTT
abundance: -
d_gene: -
len: 14
v_gene: TRBV13
j_gene: TRBJ2-2

CDR3aa: CASTGTSSNQPQHF
CDR3nt: TGTGCCAGTACCGGGACCTCTAGCAATCAGCCCCAGCATTTT
abundance: -
d_gene: -
len: 14
v_gene: TRBV19
j_gene: TRBJ1-5

CDR3aa: CASSLDTSSTGELFF
CDR3nt: TGCGCCAGCAGCTTGGACACCTCGAGCACCGGGGAGCTGTTTTTT
abundance: -
d_gene: -
len: 15
v_gene: TRBV5-1
j_gene: TRBJ2-2

CDR3aa: CASSFTVPRSYTF
CDR3nt: TGTGCCAGCAGTTTCACGGTCCCAAGAAGCTACACCTTC
abundance: -
d_gene: -
len: 13
v_gene: TRBV27
j_gene: TRBJ1-2

CDR3aa: CASSTQRNTEAFF
CDR3nt: TGTGCCAGTAGTACTCAGAGAAACACTGAAGCTTTCTTT
abundance: -
d_gene: -
len: 13
v_gene: TRBV19
j_gene: TRBJ1-1

CDR3aa: CASSLVGVEGGKLFF
CDR3nt: TGTGCCAGCAGCTTAGTCGGAGTCGAAGGGGGAAAACTGTTTTTT
abundance: once
d_gene: -
len: 15
v_gene: TRBV7-2
j_gene: TRBJ1-4

CDR3aa: CASSYSDTWTEAFF
CDR3nt: TGTGCCAGCAGTTACTCGGACACTTGGACTGAAGCTTTCTTT
abundance: -
d_gene: -
len: 14
v_gene: TRBV6-5
j_gene: TRBJ1-1